The 9 T cell receptor beta chains reported below all come from one sample, sequenced in a study of Ad26.COV2.S vaccination and SARS-CoV-2 variants. Using immunoSEQ multiplex PCR, the repertoire was profiled, and TCRdb retains in-frame clones only, with some absent. Found here are about 350,000 clones, around nine tenths of them singletons; the top ten hold under 6%. Treatment indicated: around 19 received Ad26.COV2.S at low or high dose, single or two shots; roughly 5 received placebo; per-sample allocation not given. Collection of the samples took place on day 63 after the first injection of vaccine or placebo. Sequenced material: peripheral blood, taken in a trial of Ad26.COV2.S vaccine versus placebo. These receptors were collected from a person between 18 and 65 years old who received the Ad26.COV2.S COVID-19 vaccine or a placebo.

By share of the sample, this clone is medium-sized. The chain carries TRBV10-3 and TRBJ2-1; perhaps TRBD1 as D (6 bases). The V end was cut by 6 bases, the J end by 5 bases, with 11 bases between. Per the germline V gene, CDR1 is ENHRY and CDR2 is SYGVKD. The CDR3 totals 13 residues. The CDR3 here is CAIRTGFHNEQFF. DNA of the CDR3: TGTGCCATCAGAACAGGGTTCCACAATGAGCAGTTCTTC.

The chain has TRBV6-5 and TRBJ2-7, with 8 nucleotides matching TRBD2. The junction had 8 bases not matched to a gene; V was cut back by 4 bases and J by 3 bases. This CDR3 is built from 15 residues. Germline V gene data show CDR1 as MNHEY and CDR2 as SVGAGI. The CDR3 sequence is CASSSLAGSYYEQYF. The CDR3, as DNA: TGTGCCAGCAGTTCCTTAGCGGGGTCTTACTACGAGCAGTACTTC.

The gene calls are TRBV7-9 and TRBJ2-1; 10 nucleotides agree with TRBD2. Germline V gene sequence: CDR1 SEHNR, CDR2 FQNEAQ (reference sequence). With V trimmed by 2 bases and J by 6 bases, 4 bases remained unmatched. CDR3 length equals 15 residues. CDR3: CASSLSAGGRNEQFF. The CDR3 coding sequence is TGTGCCAGCAGCTTATCAGCGGGGGGGCGCAATGAGCAGTTCTTC. The whole variable domain, remainder taken from reference TRBV7-9 and TRBJ2-1, is DTGVSQNPRHKITKRGQNVTFRCDPISEHNRLYWYRQTLGQGPEFLTYFQNEAQLEKSRLLSDRFSAERPKGSFSTLEIQRTEQGDSAMYLCASSLSAGGRNEQFFGPGTRLTVL.

The rearrangement uses TRBV15 and TRBJ1-4; TRBD1 matches 10 bases. The germline V gene encodes CDR1 LNHNV and CDR2 YYDKDF (reference sequence). The CDR3 is 17 amino acids. The trim removed 3 bases at V and 8 bases at J, leaving 12 bases unmatched. In DNA form, the CDR3 reads TGTGCCACCAGCAGCCGACCGGGACAGGGGCGGAACGAAAAACTGTTTTTT. Amino acids: CATSSRPGQGRNEKLFF.

CDR3 sequence reads: CASSIVDREGFNEQFF. CDR3 nucleotides: TGTGCCAGCAGCATCGTGGACAGGGAGGGGTTCAATGAGCAGTTCTTC. V and J are TRBV7-2 and TRBJ2-1; possible D gene TRBD1, 8 bases. CDR1 SGHTA and CDR2 FQGNSA come from the germline V gene. The CDR3 extends over 16 amino acids. Trimming cost V 5 bases and J 6 bases, with 20 bases left between them.

The chain combines TRBV23-1 with TRBJ2-3; the D gene is possibly TRBD1 (6 bases). Being an ORF, TRBV23-1 has a function that is uncertain. There are 16 residues in the CDR3. With 2 bases removed from V and 0 bases from J, the gap between germline ends came to 12 bases. The CDR3 sequence: CASSQPGHSSTDTQYF. CDR3 DNA sequence: TGCGCCAGCAGTCAACCGGGACACTCTAGCACAGATACGCAGTATTTT.

The chain joins TRBV7-2 to TRBJ1-1; unclear D gene. The CDR3 has 14 residues. Between the trimmed V and J ends, which lost 1 base and 3 bases, there was a span of 9 bases. Germline V lookup: CDR1 SGHTA, CDR2 FQGNSA. CDR3 in DNA: TGTGCCAGCAGCTTAGATTGGGAGGACACTGAAGCTTTCTTT. Translating it yields CASSLDWEDTEAFF.

Only one count was recorded for this clone. The chain couples TRBV7-3 to TRBJ1-1, with 9 positions matching TRBD1. Germline-derived CDR1 and CDR2 are SGHTA and FQGTGA. J lost 7 bases, V lost 5 bases, and 11 bases had no gene match. The CDR3 totals 15 residues. Here the CDR3 reads CASSASQGAGSEAFF. CDR3 in DNA: TGTGCCAGCAGCGCCTCACAGGGGGCTGGGAGTGAAGCTTTCTTT.

The DNA for the CDR3 is TGCGCCAGCAGCTTTATTTCAGAAACTGAAGCTTTCTTT. Encoded protein: CASSFISETEAFF. The chain combines TRBV5-1 with TRBJ1-1; D call uncertain. This CDR3 spans 13 amino acids. Germline CDR1 is SGHRS and CDR2 is YFSETQ. V was shortened by 2 bases and J by 5 bases, with 10 bases between the two germline ends.